Below, one T cell receptor beta chain is given with its context. Its antigen remains undetermined. It has no much larger one-base neighbor in the sample; base qualities were not kept. The trial excluded patients who had a history of autoimmune disease or were on systemic immunosuppression. Peripheral blood for TCR sequencing was collected from all dose cohorts at baseline, on cycle 4 day 1, and on cycle 7 day 1. Samples came from an open-label, multicenter, first-in-human phase I dose-escalation trial of ivuxolimab. Adults with locally advanced or metastatic melanoma, renal cell carcinoma, hepatocellular carcinoma or head and neck squamous cell carcinoma were enrolled in the trial. Before TCR sequencing, CD4+ T cells and CD8+ T cells were sorted from peripheral blood as separate populations. The data were obtained in a study of OX40 agonist ivuxolimab in advanced cancers. Regarding the complete study: Ivuxolimab was an agonistic, fully human IgG2 monoclonal antibody directed against OX40 (CD134), a costimulatory receptor. Intravenous ivuxolimab was administered to patients every 2 weeks at six dose levels: 0.01, 0.1, 0.3, 1.5, 3 and 10 mg/kg. Among the roughly 50 dose-escalation patients, some 20 had hepatocellular carcinoma, around 15 melanoma, 9 renal cell carcinoma and 9 head and neck cancer. The dose-escalation cohort was over 70% male with a mean age of about 60 years, ranging from 23 to 79. Patients were allowed to have had prior anti-PD-1, anti-PD-L1 or anti-CTLA-4 therapy, and around 40% of the dose-escalation patients had previously received checkpoint inhibitors. Partial responses occurred in three dose-escalation patients: two with cutaneous melanoma and one with hepatocellular carcinoma. The point of sequencing TCRbeta in the periphery was to test whether ivuxolimab changed TCR sequence diversity and drove clonal T-cell expansion. The paper reports the monotherapy dose-escalation portion (N of about 50 patients) of the phase I ivuxolimab trial.

From the germline V gene, CDR1 is MNHEY and CDR2 is SVGAGI. Germline trimming: 2 bases from V, 7 bases from J; junction bases outside gene matches: 8. From cysteine to phenylalanine, the CDR3 is 16 amino acids long. Only CDR3 DNA remains: 48 bases, in frame from the first base. Genomic DNA was extracted from sorted cells for sequencing of the TCRbeta CDR3 region. The immunoSEQ Assay was used to sequence the TCRbeta CDR3 regions. Not all clones reach the TCRdb copy of this immuneACCESS table, which keeps in-frame sequences only. Checked studies attribute under half of the gap to unresolved V genes and leave the rest unexplained. The sample profile shows 45,000 or so clones; 80% of them were found once. About 4% of the sample is held by the ten biggest clonotypes. Results and caveats for the whole study, not just this receptor: Low levels of normalized T-cell clonal expansion were also seen in some patients who did not respond. Antigen specificity was not determined for the clonally expanded peripheral T cells. At doses of 0.1 to 3.0 mg/kg, clonal expansion of both CD4+ and CD8+ blood T cells was observed from baseline to week 6. In the 0.1-3.0 mg/kg groups, partial responders were among the patients with the lowest normalized peripheral clonal expansion, particularly in CD8+ T cells. On average, CD8+ T cells showed more expanded clones than CD4+ T cells after ivuxolimab.

This specimen was CD4+ or CD8+ T cells sorted from blood, taken in a trial of the OX40 agonist ivuxolimab. This chain is built from TRBV6-5 and TRBJ2-2; 9 middle bases align to TRBD2. The clonotype originates from an adult with an advanced solid tumor such as melanoma, head and neck, liver or kidney cancer. The encoded CDR3 is CASSYRRLAASGELFF. The base sequence is TGTGCCAGCAGTTACCGCCGACTAGCGGCAAGCGGGGAGCTGTTTTTT.